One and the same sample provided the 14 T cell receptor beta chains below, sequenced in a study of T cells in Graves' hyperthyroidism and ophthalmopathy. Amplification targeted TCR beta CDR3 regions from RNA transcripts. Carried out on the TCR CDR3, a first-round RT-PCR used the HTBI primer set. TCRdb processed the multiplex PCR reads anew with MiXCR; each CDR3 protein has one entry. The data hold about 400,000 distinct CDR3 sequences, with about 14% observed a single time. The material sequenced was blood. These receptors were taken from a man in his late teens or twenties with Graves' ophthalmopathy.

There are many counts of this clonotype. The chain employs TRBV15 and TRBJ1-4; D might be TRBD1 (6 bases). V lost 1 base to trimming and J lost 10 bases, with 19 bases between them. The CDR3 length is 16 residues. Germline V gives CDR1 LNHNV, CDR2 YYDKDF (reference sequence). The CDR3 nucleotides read TGTGCCACCAGCAGAGGTCCGGGGACACAGTTCGGAAAACTGTTTTTT. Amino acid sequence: CATSRGPGTQFGKLFF. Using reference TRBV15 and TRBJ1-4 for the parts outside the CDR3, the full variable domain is DAMVIQNPRYQVTQFGKPVTLSCSQTLNHNVMYWYQQKSSQAPKLLFHYYDKDFNNEADTPDNFQSRRPNTSFCFLDIRSPGLGDTAMYLCATSRGPGTQFGKLFFGSGTQLSVL.

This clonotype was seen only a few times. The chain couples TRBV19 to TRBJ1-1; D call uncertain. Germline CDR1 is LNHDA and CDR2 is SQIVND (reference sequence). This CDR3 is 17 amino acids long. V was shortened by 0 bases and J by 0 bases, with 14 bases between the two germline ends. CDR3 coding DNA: TGTGCCAGTAGTATAGATCGATCCCGGGAATTGAACACTGAAGCTTTCTTT. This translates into CASSIDRSRELNTEAFF.

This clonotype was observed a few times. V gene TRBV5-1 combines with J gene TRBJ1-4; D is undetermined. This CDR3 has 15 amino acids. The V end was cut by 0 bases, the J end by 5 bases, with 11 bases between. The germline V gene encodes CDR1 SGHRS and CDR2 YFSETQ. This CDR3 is CASSLEGSLNEKLFF. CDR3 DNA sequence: TGCGCCAGCAGCTTGGAAGGCAGCCTAAATGAAAAACTGTTTTTT.

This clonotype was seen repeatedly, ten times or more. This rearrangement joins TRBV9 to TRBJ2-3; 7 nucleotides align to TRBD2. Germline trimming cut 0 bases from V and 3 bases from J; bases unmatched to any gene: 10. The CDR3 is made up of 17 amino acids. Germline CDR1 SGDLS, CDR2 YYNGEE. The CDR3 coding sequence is TGTGCCAGCAGCGTAGGGGCAGCGGGATTTATGACAGATACGCAGTATTTT. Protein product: CASSVGAAGFMTDTQYF.

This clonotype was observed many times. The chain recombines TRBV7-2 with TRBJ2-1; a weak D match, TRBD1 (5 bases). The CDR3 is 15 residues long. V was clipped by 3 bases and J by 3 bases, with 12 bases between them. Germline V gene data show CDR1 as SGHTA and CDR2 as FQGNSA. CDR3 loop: CASSFQGFDYNEQFF. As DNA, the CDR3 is TGTGCCAGCAGCTTCCAGGGCTTCGACTACAATGAGCAGTTCTTC.

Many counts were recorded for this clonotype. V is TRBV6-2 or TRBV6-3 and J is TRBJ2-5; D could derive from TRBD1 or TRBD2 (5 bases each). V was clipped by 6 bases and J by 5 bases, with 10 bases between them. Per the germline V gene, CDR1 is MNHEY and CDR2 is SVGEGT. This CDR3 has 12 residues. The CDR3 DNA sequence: TGTGCCAGCAGGAACGGGGCCGAGACCCAGTACTTC. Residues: CASRNGAETQYF.

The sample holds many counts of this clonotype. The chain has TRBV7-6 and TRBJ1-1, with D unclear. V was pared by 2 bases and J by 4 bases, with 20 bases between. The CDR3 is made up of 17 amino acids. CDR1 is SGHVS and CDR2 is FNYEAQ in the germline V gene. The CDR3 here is CASSLFGWEPGATEAFF. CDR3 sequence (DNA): TGTGCCAGCAGCTTATTTGGCTGGGAACCCGGTGCCACTGAAGCTTTCTTT.

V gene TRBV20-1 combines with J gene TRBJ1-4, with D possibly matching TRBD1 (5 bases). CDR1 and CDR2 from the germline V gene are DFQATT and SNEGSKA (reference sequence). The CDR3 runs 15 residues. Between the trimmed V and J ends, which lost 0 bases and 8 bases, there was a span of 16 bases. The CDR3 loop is CSARDQGSLREKLFF. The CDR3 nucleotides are TGCAGTGCTAGAGATCAGGGCAGCCTGAGAGAAAAACTGTTTTTT.

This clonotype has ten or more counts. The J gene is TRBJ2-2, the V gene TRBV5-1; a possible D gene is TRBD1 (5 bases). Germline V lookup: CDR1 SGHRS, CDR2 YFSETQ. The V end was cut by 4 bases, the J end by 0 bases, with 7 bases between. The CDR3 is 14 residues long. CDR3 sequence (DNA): TGCGCCAGCAGCGGGGCTGCGAACACCGGGGAGCTGTTTTTT. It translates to CASSGAANTGELFF.

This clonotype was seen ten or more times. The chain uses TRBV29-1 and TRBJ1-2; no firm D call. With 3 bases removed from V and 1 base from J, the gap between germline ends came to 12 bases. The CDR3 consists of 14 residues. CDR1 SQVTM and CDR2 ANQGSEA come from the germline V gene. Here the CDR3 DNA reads TGCAGCGTTGAGTTGCTGGAGAGTAACTATGGCTACACCTTC. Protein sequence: CSVELLESNYGYTF.

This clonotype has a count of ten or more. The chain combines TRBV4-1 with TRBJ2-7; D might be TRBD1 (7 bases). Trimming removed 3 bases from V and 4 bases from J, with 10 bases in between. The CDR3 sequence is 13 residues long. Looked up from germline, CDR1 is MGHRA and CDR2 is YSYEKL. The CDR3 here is CASSHAGGYEQYF. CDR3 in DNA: TGCGCCAGCAGCCATGCAGGGGGGTACGAGCAGTACTTC.

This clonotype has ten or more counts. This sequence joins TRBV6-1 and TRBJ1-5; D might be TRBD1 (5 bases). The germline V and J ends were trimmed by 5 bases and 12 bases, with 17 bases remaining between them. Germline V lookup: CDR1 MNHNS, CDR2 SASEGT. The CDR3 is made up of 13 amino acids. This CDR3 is CASSYNVAGYQHF. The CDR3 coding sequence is TGTGCCAGCAGTTACAACGTGGCAGGGTACCAGCATTTT.

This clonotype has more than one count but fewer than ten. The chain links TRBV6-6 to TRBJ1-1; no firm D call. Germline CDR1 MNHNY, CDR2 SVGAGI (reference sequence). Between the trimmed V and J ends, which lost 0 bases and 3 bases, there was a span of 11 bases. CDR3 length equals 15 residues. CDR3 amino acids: CASSYSSAGYTEAFF. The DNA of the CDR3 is TGTGCCAGCAGTTACTCTTCGGCGGGATACACTGAAGCTTTCTTT.

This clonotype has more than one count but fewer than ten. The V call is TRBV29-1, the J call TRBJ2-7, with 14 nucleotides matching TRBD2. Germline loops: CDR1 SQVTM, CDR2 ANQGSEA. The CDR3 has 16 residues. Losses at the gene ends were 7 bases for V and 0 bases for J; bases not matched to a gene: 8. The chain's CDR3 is CSAKGGTSGSSYEQYF. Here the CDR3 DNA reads TGCAGCGCCAAAGGGGGGACTAGCGGGAGCTCCTACGAGCAGTACTTC.